The 16 T cell receptor beta chains reported below all come from one sample, sequenced in a study of graft-versus-host responses after intestinal transplantation. The authors processed graft tissue to release intraepithelial and lamina propria lymphocytes. Sequenced by immunoSEQ multiplex PCR; TCRdb stores in-frame clones only, minus some. The sample yields 4,000 to 5,000 clones, around four fifths seen once. The input for sequencing was ileum tissue, taken 127 days after intestinal transplantation. These receptor sequences come from a human patient who received an intestinal transplant, so some T cells may come from the graft donor.

The chain links TRBV19 to TRBJ2-7; TRBD2 matches at 7 bases. This CDR3 is 14 amino acids long. The V gene end was trimmed by 1 base and the J gene end by 6 bases; junction bases not matched to a gene: 6. The V gene's germline CDR1 is LNHDA and CDR2 SQIVND (reference sequence). In DNA form, the CDR3 reads TGTGCCAGTAGTATAGCGGGGGAGGGTCCCGAGCAGTACTTC. It yields the protein CASSIAGEGPEQYF.

The chain carries TRBV27 and TRBJ2-3; 13 positions agree with TRBD2. Trimming took 1 base from V and 2 from J; bases not matched to a gene: 3. Germline V lookup: CDR1 MNHEY, CDR2 SMNVEV (reference sequence). This CDR3 region has 17 residues. Here the CDR3 reads CASSLWGLAGTTDTQYF. DNA of the CDR3: TGTGCCAGCAGTTTATGGGGACTAGCGGGGACCACAGATACGCAGTATTTT.

The chain uses TRBV10-3 and TRBJ2-7; TRBD1 matches at 11 bases. V trimming: 2 bases; J trimming: 4 bases; junction bases outside the gene matches: 1. CDR3 length: 14 amino acids. Germline V lookup: CDR1 ENHRY, CDR2 SYGVKD. CDR3 loop: CAISEGQGAYEQYF. The CDR3 coding sequence is TGTGCCATCAGTGAGGGACAGGGGGCTTACGAGCAGTACTTC.

This clone came up a few times. This chain joins TRBV7-9 and TRBJ2-2; D might be TRBD1 or TRBD2, each matching 6 bases. Per germline, CDR1 SEHNR and CDR2 FQNEAQ (reference sequence). The V gene lost 2 bases and the J gene lost 4 bases, with 14 bases spanning the gap. CDR3 size: 16 residues. The CDR3: CASSLRDGGGTGELFF. The CDR3 DNA reads as TGTGCCAGCAGCTTACGAGATGGAGGGGGCACCGGGGAGCTGTTTTTT.

This chain uses TRBV9 with TRBJ1-2, with 9 positions matching TRBD1. Germline CDR1 reads SGDLS; CDR2 reads YYNGEE. The junction had 21 bases not matched to a gene; V was cut back by 3 bases and J by 3 bases. CDR3 size: 20 residues. The CDR3 protein is CASSEGEQGADSSPDYGYTF. The CDR3 coding sequence is TGTGCCAGCAGCGAGGGAGAACAGGGGGCGGACAGTTCCCCGGACTATGGCTACACCTTC.

The J gene is TRBJ1-5, the V gene TRBV12-5; the match to TRBD1 covers 9 bases. CDR3 length equals 20 residues. The germline V gene has CDR1 LGHNT and CDR2 FRNRAP. With 5 bases clipped from V and 6 bases from J, the junction kept 23 bases outside the gene matches. CDR3 loop: CASGTDVYLQGQGRGQPQHF. For the CDR3, the DNA is TGTGCTAGTGGTACAGATGTATATCTGCAGGGACAGGGAAGGGGTCAGCCCCAGCATTTT.

The chain has TRBV4-2 and TRBJ2-7; TRBD2 agrees at 8 bases. The V segment lost 4 bases and the J segment 1 base; nucleotides outside the gene matches: 12. The CDR3 is 17 amino acids. The germline CDR1 and CDR2 sequences are LGHNA and YNFKEQ. CDR3 nucleotides: TGTGCCAGCAGCCCCAAAGCTAGCGGGCATTTGTCCTACGAGCAGTACTTC. Translating it yields CASSPKASGHLSYEQYF.

The chain carries TRBV6-1 and TRBJ2-7, with D perhaps given as TRBD1 or TRBD2 (5 bases each). Deletions cut 6 bases from V and 9 bases from J, with 15 bases between. The CDR3 sequence is 12 residues long. Germline V gene sequence: CDR1 MNHNS, CDR2 SASEGT. The CDR3 DNA sequence: TGTGCCAGCAGACTCCGGGACGACATGCAGTACTTC. Its protein product is CASRLRDDMQYF.

This clone occurred a few times. The gene calls are TRBV19 and TRBJ2-2, with TRBD1 matching over 9 bases. Looked up from germline, CDR1 is LNHDA and CDR2 is SQIVND (reference sequence). The CDR3 consists of 16 residues. Trimming took 7 bases from V and 4 from J; bases not matched to a gene: 10. CDR3 sequence reads: CASTSTGQGITGELFF. CDR3 in DNA: TGTGCCAGTACCTCCACCGGACAGGGGATCACCGGGGAGCTGTTTTTT.

The rearrangement uses TRBV2 and TRBJ2-5; a weak D match, TRBD1 (6 bases). Trimming took 6 bases from V and 2 from J, leaving 19 bases between them. CDR1 is SNHLY and CDR2 is FYNNEI in the germline V gene. CDR3 length: 16 residues. CDR3 residues: CASRRLLQGRQETQYF. CDR3 DNA: TGTGCCAGCAGAAGACTACTACAGGGTCGACAAGAGACCCAGTACTTC.

This chain links TRBV18 with TRBJ1-1; no clear D gene. Germline loops: CDR1 KGHSH, CDR2 LQKENI. The V and J ends lost 4 bases and 1 base respectively, with 22 bases between them. The length of the CDR3 is 18 residues. DNA of the CDR3: TGTGCCAGCTCACGCTACCAGGCTGGGCCCCCGGCGAACACTGAAGCTTTCTTT. Translating gives CASSRYQAGPPANTEAFF.

The V gene is TRBV18, the J gene TRBJ2-4; D unresolved. This CDR3 has 15 amino acids. The ends were cut back, 2 bases at V and 8 bases at J, with 16 bases in the middle. The germline gives CDR1 KGHSH, CDR2 LQKENI. The CDR3 nucleotides read TGTGCCAGCTCACCATTAATTGGCGGAGCAGACATTCAGTACTTC. It specifies CASSPLIGGADIQYF.

This clone is a singleton in its sample. This chain connects TRBV7-2 to TRBJ2-7, with 9 bases aligning to TRBD1. CDR3 size: 15 residues. Germline values: CDR1 SGHTA, CDR2 FQGNSA. J gave up 5 bases and V 5 bases, and 10 bases lay outside the gene matches. CDR3 sequence: CASSTHRDRDHEQYF. DNA for the CDR3: TGTGCCAGCAGCACACACCGGGACAGGGACCACGAGCAGTACTTC. The complete variable domain, with remaining parts taken from reference TRBV7-2 and TRBJ2-7, reads GAGVSQSPSNKVTEKGKDVELRCDPISGHTALYWYRQSLGQGLEFLIYFQGNSAPDKSGLPSDRFSAERTGGSVSTLTIQRTQQEDSAVYLCASSTHRDRDHEQYFGPGTRLTVT.

This chain connects TRBV14 to TRBJ2-3; D is undetermined. Germline values: CDR1 SGHDN, CDR2 FVKESK. The CDR3 is 13 amino acids. Trimming removed 2 bases at V and 5 bases at J, with 8 bases between. The CDR3 DNA reads TGTGCCAGCAGCCAACTGGGTATAGATACGCAGTATTTT. The encoded protein is CASSQLGIDTQYF.

This clone was counted once. This rearrangement joins TRBV25-1 to TRBJ2-5; 9 bases are a match to TRBD1. Gene TRBJ2-7 matches the end of the DNA better, so the J call may be wrong. The CDR3 runs to 12 residues. The V gene's germline CDR1 is MGHDK and CDR2 SYGVNS. In DNA form, the CDR3 reads TGTGCCAGCGGGGACAGGGCCTACGAGCAGTACTTC. The encoded protein is CASGDRAYEQYF.

V and J are TRBV2 and TRBJ2-7; the match to TRBD1 covers 7 bases. This CDR3 is 15 amino acids long. Germline-derived CDR1 and CDR2 are SNHLY and FYNNEI. V shed 7 bases and J 3 bases; nucleotides not matched to a gene: 12. The CDR3 DNA reads TGTGCCAGCAACGGTCGGGACAGCACTTACTACGAGCAGTACTTC. This gives the protein CASNGRDSTYYEQYF.